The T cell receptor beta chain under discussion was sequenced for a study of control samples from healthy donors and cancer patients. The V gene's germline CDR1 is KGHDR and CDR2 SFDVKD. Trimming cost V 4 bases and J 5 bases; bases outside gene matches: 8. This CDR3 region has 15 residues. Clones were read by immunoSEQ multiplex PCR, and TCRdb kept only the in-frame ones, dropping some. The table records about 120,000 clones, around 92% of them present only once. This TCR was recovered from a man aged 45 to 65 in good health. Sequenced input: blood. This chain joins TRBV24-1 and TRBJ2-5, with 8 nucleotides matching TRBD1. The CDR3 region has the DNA TGTGCCACCAGTGAAACGACAGGGGCCGACGAGACCCAGTACTTC. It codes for CATSETTGADETQYF.